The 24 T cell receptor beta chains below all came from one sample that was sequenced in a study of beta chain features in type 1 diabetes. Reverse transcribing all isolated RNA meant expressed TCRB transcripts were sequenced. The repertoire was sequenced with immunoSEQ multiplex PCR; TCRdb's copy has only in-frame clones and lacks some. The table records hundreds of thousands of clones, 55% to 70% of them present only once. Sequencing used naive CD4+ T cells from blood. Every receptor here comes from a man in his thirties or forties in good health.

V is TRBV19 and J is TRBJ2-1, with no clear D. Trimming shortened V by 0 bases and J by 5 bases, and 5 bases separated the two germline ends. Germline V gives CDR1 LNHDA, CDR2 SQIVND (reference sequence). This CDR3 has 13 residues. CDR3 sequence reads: CASSIDINNEQFF. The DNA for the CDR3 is TGTGCCAGTAGTATAGACATAAACAATGAGCAGTTCTTC.

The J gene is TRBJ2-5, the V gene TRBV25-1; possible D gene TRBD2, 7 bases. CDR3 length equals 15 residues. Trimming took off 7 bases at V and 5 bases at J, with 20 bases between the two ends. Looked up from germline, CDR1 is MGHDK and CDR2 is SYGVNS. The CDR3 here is CASTLGGGAWETQYF. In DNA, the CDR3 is TGTGCCAGCACCTTAGGGGGGGGCGCGTGGGAGACCCAGTACTTC.

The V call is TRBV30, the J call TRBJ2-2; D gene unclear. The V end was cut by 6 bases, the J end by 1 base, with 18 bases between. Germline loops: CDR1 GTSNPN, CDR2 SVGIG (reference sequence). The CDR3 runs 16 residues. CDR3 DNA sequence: TGTGCCTGTTTGGCCCCCGGCAGCCAGAACACCGGGGAGCTGTTTTTT. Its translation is CACLAPGSQNTGELFF.

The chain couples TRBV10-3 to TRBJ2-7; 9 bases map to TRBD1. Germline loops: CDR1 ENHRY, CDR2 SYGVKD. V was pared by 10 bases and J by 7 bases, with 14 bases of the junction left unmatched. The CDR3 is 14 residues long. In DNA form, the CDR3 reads TGTGCCACCCAGGGACAGGGACAATTTTGGGAGCAGTACTTC. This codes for CATQGQGQFWEQYF.

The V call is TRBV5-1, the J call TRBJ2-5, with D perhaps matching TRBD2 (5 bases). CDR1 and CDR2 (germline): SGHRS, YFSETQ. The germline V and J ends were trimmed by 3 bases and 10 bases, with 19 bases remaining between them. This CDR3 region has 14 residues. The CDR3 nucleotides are TGCGCCAGCAGCTCCTTAGGTCCGGAACGGGACCAGTACTTC. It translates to CASSSLGPERDQYF.

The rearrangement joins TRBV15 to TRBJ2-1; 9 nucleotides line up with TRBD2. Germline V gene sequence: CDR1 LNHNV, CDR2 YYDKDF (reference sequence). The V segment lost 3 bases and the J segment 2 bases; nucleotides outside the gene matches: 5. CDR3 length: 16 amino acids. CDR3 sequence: CATSSSGSGAYNEQFF. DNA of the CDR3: TGTGCCACCAGCAGTAGCGGGAGCGGCGCCTACAATGAGCAGTTCTTC.

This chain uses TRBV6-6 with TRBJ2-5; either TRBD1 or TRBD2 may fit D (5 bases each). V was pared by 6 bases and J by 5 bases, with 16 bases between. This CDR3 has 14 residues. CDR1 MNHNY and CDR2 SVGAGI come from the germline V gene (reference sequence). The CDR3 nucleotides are TGTGCCAGCAGCCCTGGGGCGGGCAAGGAGACCCAGTACTTC. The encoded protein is CASSPGAGKETQYF.

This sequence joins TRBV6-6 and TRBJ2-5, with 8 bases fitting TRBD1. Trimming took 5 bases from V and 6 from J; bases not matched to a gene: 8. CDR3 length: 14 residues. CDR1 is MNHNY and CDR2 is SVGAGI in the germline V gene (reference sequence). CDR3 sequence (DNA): TGTGCCAGCAGTGGAGGACAGGGTGGGAAGACCCAGTACTTC. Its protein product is CASSGGQGGKTQYF.

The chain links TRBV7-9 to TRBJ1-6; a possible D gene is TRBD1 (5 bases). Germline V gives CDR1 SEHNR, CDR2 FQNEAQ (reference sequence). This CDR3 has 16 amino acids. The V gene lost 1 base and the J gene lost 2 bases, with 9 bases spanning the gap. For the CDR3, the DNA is TGTGCCAGCAGCTTAGAAGGGGCCCCCTATAATTCACCCCTCCACTTT. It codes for CASSLEGAPYNSPLHF.

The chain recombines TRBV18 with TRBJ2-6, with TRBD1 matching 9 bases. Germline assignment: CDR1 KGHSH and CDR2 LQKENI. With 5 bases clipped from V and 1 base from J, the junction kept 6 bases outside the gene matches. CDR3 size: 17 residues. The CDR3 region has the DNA TGTGCCAGCTCATCGGGACAGGGTTCTTCTGGGGCCAACGTCCTGACTTTC. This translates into CASSSGQGSSGANVLTF.

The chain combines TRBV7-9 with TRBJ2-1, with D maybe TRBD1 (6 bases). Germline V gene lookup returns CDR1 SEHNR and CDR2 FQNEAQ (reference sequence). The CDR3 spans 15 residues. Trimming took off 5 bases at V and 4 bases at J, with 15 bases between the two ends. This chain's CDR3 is CASSPGTTQYNEQFF. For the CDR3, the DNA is TGTGCCAGCAGCCCGGGGACAACCCAATACAATGAGCAGTTCTTC.

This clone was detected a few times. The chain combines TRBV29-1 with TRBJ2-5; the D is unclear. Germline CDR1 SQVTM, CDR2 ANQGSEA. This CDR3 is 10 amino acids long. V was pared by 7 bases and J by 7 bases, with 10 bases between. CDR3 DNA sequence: TGCAGCGCCGGCGACCTGACCCAGTACTTC. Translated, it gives CSAGDLTQYF. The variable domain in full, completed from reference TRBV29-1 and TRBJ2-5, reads SAVISQKPSRDICQRGTSLTIQCQVDSQVTMMFWYRQQPGQSLTLIATANQGSEATYESGFVIDKFPISRPNLTFSTLTVSNMSPEDSSIYLCSAGDLTQYFGPGTRLLVL.

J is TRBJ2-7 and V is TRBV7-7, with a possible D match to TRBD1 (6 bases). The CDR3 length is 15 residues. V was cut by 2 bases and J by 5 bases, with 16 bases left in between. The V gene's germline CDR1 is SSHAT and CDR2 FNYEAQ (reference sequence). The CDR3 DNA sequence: TGTGCCAGCAGCTTATCACAGGGCAAAGGAGACGAGCAGTACTTC. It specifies CASSLSQGKGDEQYF.

The CDR3 reads CASSLFAVVNTIYF. In DNA, the CDR3 is TGTGCCAGCAGCTTATTTGCTGTGGTGAACACCATATATTTT. This sequence joins TRBV7-2 and TRBJ1-3; D is undetermined. Deletions cut 2 bases from V and 7 bases from J, with 12 bases between. This CDR3 region has 14 residues. Germline-derived CDR1 and CDR2 are SGHTA and FQGNSA.

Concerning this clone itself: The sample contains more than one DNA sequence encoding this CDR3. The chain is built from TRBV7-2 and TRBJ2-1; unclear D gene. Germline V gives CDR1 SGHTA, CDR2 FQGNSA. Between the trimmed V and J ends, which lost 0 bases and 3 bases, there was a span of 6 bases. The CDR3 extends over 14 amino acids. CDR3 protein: CASSLAVLYNEQFF. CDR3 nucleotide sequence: TGTGCCAGCAGCTTAGCAGTACTCTACAATGAGCAGTTCTTC. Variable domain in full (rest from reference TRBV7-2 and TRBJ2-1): GAGVSQSPSNKVTEKGKDVELRCDPISGHTALYWYRQSLGQGLEFLIYFQGNSAPDKSGLPSDRFSAERTGGSVSTLTIQRTQQEDSAVYLCASSLAVLYNEQFFGPGTRLTVL.

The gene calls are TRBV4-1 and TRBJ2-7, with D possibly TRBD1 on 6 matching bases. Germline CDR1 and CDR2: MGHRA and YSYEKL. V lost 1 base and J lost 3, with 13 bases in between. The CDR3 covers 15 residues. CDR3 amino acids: CASSQVGQLNYEQYF. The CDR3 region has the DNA TGCGCCAGCAGCCAAGTTGGACAGCTAAACTACGAGCAGTACTTC.

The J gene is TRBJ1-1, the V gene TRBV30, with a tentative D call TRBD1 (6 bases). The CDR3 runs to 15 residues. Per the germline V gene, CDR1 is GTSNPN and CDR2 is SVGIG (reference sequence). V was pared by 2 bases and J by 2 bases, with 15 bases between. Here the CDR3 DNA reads TGTGCCTGGAGTCATCAGGGGAGGGTCAACACTGAAGCTTTCTTT. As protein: CAWSHQGRVNTEAFF.

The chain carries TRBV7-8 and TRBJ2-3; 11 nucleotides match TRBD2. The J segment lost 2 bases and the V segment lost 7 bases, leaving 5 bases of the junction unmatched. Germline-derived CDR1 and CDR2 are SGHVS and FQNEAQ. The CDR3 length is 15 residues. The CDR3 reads CASTSGRRNTDTQYF. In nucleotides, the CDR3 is TGTGCCAGCACTAGCGGGAGGAGGAACACAGATACGCAGTATTTT.

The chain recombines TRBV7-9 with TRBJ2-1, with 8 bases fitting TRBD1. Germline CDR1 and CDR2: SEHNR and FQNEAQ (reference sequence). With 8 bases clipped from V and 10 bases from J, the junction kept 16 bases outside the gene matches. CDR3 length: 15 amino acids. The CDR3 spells CASWRADRGRTEQFF. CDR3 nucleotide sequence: TGTGCCAGCTGGCGTGCCGACAGGGGACGCACCGAGCAGTTCTTC.

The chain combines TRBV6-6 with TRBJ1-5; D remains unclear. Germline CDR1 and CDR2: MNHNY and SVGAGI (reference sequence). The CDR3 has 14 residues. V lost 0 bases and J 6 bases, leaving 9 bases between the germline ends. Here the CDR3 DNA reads TGTGCCAGCAGTTACTCCACAGCGGCTCAGCCCCAGCATTTT. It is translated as CASSYSTAAQPQHF.

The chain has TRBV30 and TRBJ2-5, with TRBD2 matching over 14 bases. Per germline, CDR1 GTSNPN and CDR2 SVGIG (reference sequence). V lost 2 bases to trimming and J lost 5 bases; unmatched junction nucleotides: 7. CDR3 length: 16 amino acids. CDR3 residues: CAWSLSGLAGVETQYF. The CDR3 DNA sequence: TGTGCCTGGAGTCTGTCGGGACTAGCGGGAGTGGAGACCCAGTACTTC.

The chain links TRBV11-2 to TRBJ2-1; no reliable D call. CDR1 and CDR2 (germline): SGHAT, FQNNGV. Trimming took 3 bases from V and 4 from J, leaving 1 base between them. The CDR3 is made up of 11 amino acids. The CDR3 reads CASSFYNEQFF. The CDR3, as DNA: TGTGCCAGCAGCTTTTACAATGAGCAGTTCTTC. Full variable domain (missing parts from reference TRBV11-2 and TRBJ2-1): EAGVAQSPRYKIIEKRQSVAFWCNPISGHATLYWYQQILGQGPKLLIQFQNNGVVDDSQLPKDRFSAERLKGVDSTLKIQPAKLEDSAVYLCASSFYNEQFFGPGTRLTVL.

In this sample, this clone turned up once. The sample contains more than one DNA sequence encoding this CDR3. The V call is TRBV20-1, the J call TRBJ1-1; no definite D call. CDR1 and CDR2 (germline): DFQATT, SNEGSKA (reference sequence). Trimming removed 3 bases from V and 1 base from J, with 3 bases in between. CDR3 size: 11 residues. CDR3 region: CSASRNTEAFF. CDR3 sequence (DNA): TGCAGTGCTAGTAGGAACACTGAAGCTTTCTTT.

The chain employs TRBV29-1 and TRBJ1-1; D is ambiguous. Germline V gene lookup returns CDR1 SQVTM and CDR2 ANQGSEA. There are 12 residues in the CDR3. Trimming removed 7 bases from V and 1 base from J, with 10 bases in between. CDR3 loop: CSARPPNTEAFF. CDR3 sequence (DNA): TGCAGCGCCCGGCCCCCGAACACTGAAGCTTTCTTT.